Reported below is one T cell receptor (beta chain). The antigen it recognizes is unknown. It has no much larger one-base neighbor in the sample; base qualities were not kept. The record originates from a study of T cell changes during pregnancy in multiple sclerosis (dated by TCRdb to 2018 to 2020). For the study in its entirety: The study looked at changes in the T cell repertoire across pregnancy in women with multiple sclerosis.

To prepare the library, the immunoSEQ multiplex PCR assay was applied. TCRdb limited this immuneACCESS table to in-frame rearrangements with V and J called. A share of clones is missing; checked studies link under half to unresolved V genes, and the rest is unexplained. In this sample the table shows tens of thousands of clones, approximately 90% of which occur a single time. The ten largest clones capture under 3.5% of the sample. Spanning cysteine to phenylalanine, the CDR3 consists of 13 amino acids. The retained sequence is limited to the CDR3, 39 bases, with the frame set at the first base. V is reduced by 7 bases and J by 3 bases, leaving a spacing of 11 bases between them. Per the germline V gene (reference sequence), SEHNR is the CDR1 and FQNEAQ is the CDR2.

This receptor was identified in a female donor in good health, enrolled as a control in a pregnancy study. Sequenced material: CD4+ T cells from peripheral blood mononuclear cells, taken in the first trimester of pregnancy. The rearranged segments are TRBV7-9 and TRBJ2-3; TRBD2 is possibly the D segment (5 matching bases). The CDR3 region has the sequence CASNKEVTDTQYF. The bases read TGTGCCAGCAACAAGGAGGTGACAGATACGCAGTATTTT.